The 14 T cell receptor beta chains reported below all come from one sample, sequenced in a study of cytomegalovirus exposure and HLA in healthy donors. This PCR relied on a set of 60 Vbeta primers and 13 Jbeta primers. The protocol was immunoSEQ multiplex PCR, while the TCRdb copy is restricted to in-frame clones and leaves out a portion. With roughly 27,000 clones in the sample, the ten largest clones hold less than 0.75%. The sample was PBMCs. The receptors stem from a young man in good health and CMV-seronegative.

This rearrangement joins TRBV7-8 to TRBJ2-2, with TRBD1 matching over 7 bases. This CDR3 contains 18 residues. CDR1 and CDR2 from the germline V gene are SGHVS and FQNEAQ. V shed 5 bases, J shed 5 bases, and the junction held 17 bases outside the gene matches. The CDR3 protein is CASSDISSGTDITGELFF. The CDR3 DNA sequence: TGTGCCAGCAGCGATATTTCCTCCGGGACAGACATTACCGGGGAGCTGTTTTTT.

The chain has TRBV30 and TRBJ1-1, with 9 positions matching TRBD1. The CDR3 spans 13 residues. With 3 bases clipped from V and 4 bases from J, the junction kept 3 bases outside the gene matches. Germline CDR1 GTSNPN, CDR2 SVGIG (reference sequence). The DNA of the CDR3 is TGTGCCTGGAGCGTGACAGGGGGCACTGAAGCTTTCTTT. Amino acid sequence: CAWSVTGGTEAFF. The whole variable domain, remainder taken from reference TRBV30 and TRBJ1-1, is SQTIHQWPATLVQPVGSPLSLECTVEGTSNPNLYWYRQAAGRGLQLLFYSVGIGQISSEVPQNLSASRPQDRQFILSSKKLLLSDSGFYLCAWSVTGGTEAFFGQGTRLTVV.

The CDR3 protein is CSVVGEGGGSNQPQHF. The CDR3, as DNA: TGCAGCGTTGTGGGGGAAGGGGGGGGGAGCAATCAGCCCCAGCATTTT. The chain uses TRBV29-1 and TRBJ1-5; D possibly corresponds to TRBD1 (6 bases). Germline V gives CDR1 SQVTM, CDR2 ANQGSEA. This CDR3 is built from 16 residues. The V gene lost 4 bases and the J gene lost 1 base, with 17 bases spanning the gap.

This chain uses TRBV10-3 with TRBJ1-5; TRBD1 agrees at 7 bases. The CDR3 has 13 amino acids. V dropped 10 bases and J dropped 4; count of bases not matched to a gene: 7. Germline CDR1 ENHRY, CDR2 SYGVKD. Here the CDR3 reads CATQTGPNQPQHF. The CDR3 DNA reads as TGTGCCACCCAGACAGGGCCTAATCAGCCCCAGCATTTT.

V gene TRBV5-1 combines with J gene TRBJ2-5; D gene uncertain. This CDR3 is built from 15 residues. V shed 4 bases and J shed 5 bases, with 18 bases lying between them. Germline lookup yields CDR1 SGHRS and CDR2 YFSETQ. DNA for the CDR3: TGCGCCAGCAGCCCTATAAGGAGTTTGGCGGAGACCCAGTACTTC. Translated, it gives CASSPIRSLAETQYF.

V is TRBV5-1 and J is TRBJ2-7, with 8 positions matching TRBD1. CDR3 length: 15 residues. Germline V CDR1 and CDR2: SGHRS, YFSETQ. V dropped 1 base and J dropped 3; count of bases not matched to a gene: 6. CDR3 in DNA: TGCGCCAGCAGCTTGACTTGGACAGGGCTCTACGAGCAGTACTTC. It yields the protein CASSLTWTGLYEQYF. The full variable domain, rest sourced from reference TRBV5-1 and TRBJ2-7, is KAGVTQTPRYLIKTRGQQVTLSCSPISGHRSVSWYQQTPGQGLQFLFEYFSETQRNKGNFPGRFSGRQFSNSRSEMNVSTLELGDSALYLCASSLTWTGLYEQYFGPGTRLTVT.

This sequence joins TRBV6-4 and TRBJ2-2; 9 bases are shared with TRBD2. From germline, CDR1 is MRHNA and CDR2 SNTAGT. V lost 3 bases, J lost 4 bases, and 3 bases stayed unmatched. The CDR3 runs to 15 residues. The CDR3 here is CASSERGGSTGELFF. The CDR3 bases are TGTGCCAGCAGTGAGCGGGGGGGCAGCACCGGGGAGCTGTTTTTT.

The J gene is TRBJ1-2, the V gene TRBV7-8, with 10 bases identical to TRBD1. V lost 5 bases to trimming and J lost 1 base; unmatched junction nucleotides: 4. The CDR3 runs to 15 residues. The germline V gene encodes CDR1 SGHVS and CDR2 FQNEAQ. This CDR3 reads CASSRGQGFNYGYTF. As DNA, the CDR3 is TGTGCCAGCAGCCGGGGACAGGGGTTTAACTATGGCTACACCTTC.

The genes are TRBV2 and TRBJ2-7; TRBD1 agrees at 8 bases. In germline, CDR1 is SNHLY, CDR2 FYNNEI. The CDR3 consists of 15 residues. The V segment lost 7 bases and the J segment 8 bases; nucleotides outside the gene matches: 16. CDR3 in DNA: TGTGCCAGCACCCCCGAAGGGACAGGACTCCAGAAGCAGTACTTC. It is translated as CASTPEGTGLQKQYF.

This chain joins TRBV15 and TRBJ2-2; 8 nucleotides agree with TRBD1. The CDR3 is 16 amino acids. Germline-derived CDR1 and CDR2 are LNHNV and YYDKDF (reference sequence). Trimming took 3 bases from V and 6 from J; bases not matched to a gene: 9. CDR3 in amino acids: CATSRDIGTGPGELFF. The CDR3 region has the DNA TGTGCCACCAGCAGGGATATAGGGACAGGTCCCGGGGAGCTGTTTTTT.

This chain connects TRBV12-5 to TRBJ2-5, with unresolved D. Trimming removed 1 base from V and 3 bases from J, with 3 bases in between. Germline values: CDR1 LGHNT, CDR2 FRNRAP. This CDR3 comprises 12 residues. In DNA, the CDR3 is TGTGCTAGTGGTTTGGCAGAAGAGACCCAGTACTTC. It specifies CASGLAEETQYF.

V gene TRBV5-6 combines with J gene TRBJ2-5; maybe TRBD1 (5 bases). Trimming left V 0 bases short and J 2 bases short, with 17 bases between. Germline CDR1 and CDR2: SGHDT and YYEEEE. This CDR3 comprises 17 residues. CDR3 residues: CASSLEGRQGPQETQYF. The CDR3 bases are TGTGCCAGCAGCTTGGAAGGACGCCAGGGTCCACAAGAGACCCAGTACTTC.

The V gene is TRBV5-1, the J gene TRBJ1-1; 8 bases map to TRBD1. Per the germline V gene, CDR1 is SGHRS and CDR2 is YFSETQ. The CDR3 is 16 residues long. V shed 4 bases and J 1 base; nucleotides not matched to a gene: 9. CDR3 nucleotides: TGCGCCAGCAGCCCTAGGGACAGGACGCCGAACACTGAAGCTTTCTTT. Its protein product is CASSPRDRTPNTEAFF.

Turning to this clone: This sample also contains other DNA sequences that code for the same CDR3. The V gene is TRBV18, the J gene TRBJ2-7, with D maybe TRBD2 (6 bases). Trimming took 0 bases from V and 1 from J, leaving 13 bases between them. The CDR3 spans 16 residues. From germline, CDR1 is KGHSH and CDR2 LQKENI. This chain's CDR3 is CASSPPGAGRSYEQYF. CDR3 coding DNA: TGTGCCAGCTCACCACCAGGGGCGGGACGATCCTACGAGCAGTACTTC.